This T cell receptor (beta chain) was identified during a study of cytomegalovirus exposure and HLA in healthy donors. Whole-study results and caveats: Cytomegalovirus association was assigned to more than 150 TCR beta chains.

The PCR was carried out with 60 Vbeta primers and 13 Jbeta primers. Using immunoSEQ multiplex PCR, the repertoire was profiled, and TCRdb retains in-frame clones only, with some absent. The sample yields under 150,000 clones, about 78% seen once. V gave up 1 base and J gave up 6 bases; unmatched junction bases: 4. The CDR3 has 15 amino acids. Germline loops: CDR1 KGHSY, CDR2 FQNENV. For this clone: Its specificity is unknown.

The TCR originated in a man in his fifties in good health and CMV-seropositive. The V and J genes are TRBV16 and TRBJ2-4; TRBD1 matches 9 bases. Sequenced input: PBMCs. CDR3 sequence reads: CASSQWRTGVNIQYF. The CDR3 nucleotides are TGTGCCAGCAGCCAATGGAGGACAGGGGTAAACATTCAGTACTTC.